The clone carrying this T cell receptor (beta chain) turned up a few times. As yet, its antigen is unknown. This sample stems from a study of beta chain features in type 1 diabetes. Findings of the study overall: More deletions and fewer insertions at VDJ junctions were found in patients with type 1 diabetes.

Staining for CD45RO/CCR7/CD25/CD127/CD95/CD27 allowed sorting of CD4+ naive, central memory, regulatory and stem cell-like memory cells. Sorting produced populations that all topped 95% purity. The V gene end was trimmed by 0 bases and the J gene end by 5 bases; junction bases not matched to a gene: 2. CDR3 length: 14 residues. Germline lookup yields CDR1 SGHRS and CDR2 YFSETQ. Every bit of the isolated RNA underwent reverse transcription, so sequencing read expressed TCRB transcripts. The table came from immunoSEQ multiplex PCR; TCRdb's copy has only in-frame clones and leaves some out. Here the sample spans roughly 230,000 clones, around 9.6% being singletons.

The receptor was isolated from a young woman in good health. Sequencing was carried out using naive CD4+ T cells from blood. This rearrangement joins TRBV5-1 to TRBJ2-3, with 8 nucleotides matching TRBD2. The CDR3 loop reads CASSLERERDTQYF. CDR3 coding DNA: TGCGCCAGCAGCTTGGAGCGGGAGAGAGATACGCAGTATTTT.